The clone carrying this T cell receptor beta chain was found a few times. Its antigen is currently unknown. Other DNA variants within this sample encode the same CDR3. The sample originates from a study of beta chain features in type 1 diabetes. Whole-study context: When patients were set against healthy donors, age, gender and cell yields were similar.

Every bit of the isolated RNA underwent reverse transcription, so sequencing read expressed TCRB transcripts. TCRdb keeps only in-frame clones here, not all; method: immunoSEQ multiplex PCR. The data hold hundreds of thousands of clones, with roughly an eighth observed a single time. Study-wide findings and caveats: For Type 1 diabetes patients, all four CD4+ subsets carried TCRB CDR3s that were moderately but significantly shorter.

The receptor's source is a man younger than 35 with type 1 diabetes. The material sequenced was naive CD4+ T cells from blood.

In DNA form, the CDR3 reads TGCGCCAGCAGCTTGGGAGCGGGGGAAGAGACCCAGTACTTC. Translating it yields CASSLGAGEETQYF. This chain joins TRBV5-1 and TRBJ2-5; 8 bases match TRBD2. The CDR3 covers 14 residues. Germline V gives CDR1 SGHRS, CDR2 YFSETQ. Trimming removed 0 bases from V and 3 bases from J; junction bases left unmatched: 1.